This T cell receptor beta chain was profiled in a study of cytomegalovirus exposure and HLA in healthy donors. Findings of the study overall: Immune exposure information comprised only CMV serostatus.

About this clone itself: The antigen remains undetermined.

The study sampled nominally healthy donors, though unrecorded immune exposures were likely. The PCR had 60 Vbeta and 13 Jbeta primers. Measured with immunoSEQ multiplex PCR; TCRdb has only the in-frame clones, and not every one. The table has more than 90,000 clones, about four fifths seen once. The sequenced sample was PBMCs. The sequence was collected from a woman between 35 and 50 years old in good health and CMV-seronegative.

In DNA form, the CDR3 reads TGTGCCAGCAGCCCAAGGGGGCAGGGAGAGACCCAGTACTTC. It specifies CASSPRGQGETQYF. The chain recombines TRBV9 with TRBJ2-5, with TRBD1 matching 7 bases. Germline V gene data show CDR1 as SGDLS and CDR2 as YYNGEE. This CDR3 has 14 residues. J lost 4 bases, V lost 4 bases, and 7 bases had no gene match.